The 27 T cell receptor beta chains reported below all come from one sample, sequenced in a study of blood T cell repertoires in COVID-19. Profiled with immunoSEQ multiplex PCR; TCRdb holds only in-frame clones, not every one. The table lists over 14,000 clones, roughly 88% of them singletons, with about 9% in the top ten. Sequencing used peripheral blood. These receptors all stem from a human donor in a cohort sampled during active COVID-19.

The V gene is TRBV29-1, the J gene TRBJ1-6, with D possibly matching TRBD1 (6 bases). The germline CDR1 and CDR2 sequences are SQVTM and ANQGSEA. V was cut by 5 bases and J by 10 bases, with 15 bases left in between. The length of the CDR3 is 13 residues. As DNA, the CDR3 is TGCAGCGTTTATAGGGAGGGGGGCTCACCCCTCCACTTT. Translating it yields CSVYREGGSPLHF.

The chain joins TRBV7-3 to TRBJ2-1; D gene ambiguous. This CDR3 has 13 residues. Looked up from germline, CDR1 is SGHTA and CDR2 is FQGTGA. Trimming pared 0 bases from V and 9 bases from J, leaving 9 bases between. As DNA, the CDR3 is TGTGCCAGCAGCTTAACTTCGACGGGTGAGCAGTTCTTC. It specifies CASSLTSTGEQFF.

Only one count was recorded for this clone. The genes are TRBV14 and TRBJ2-2, with a weak D call TRBD2 (6 bases). CDR3 length: 15 residues. V lost 2 bases and J lost 2, with 9 bases in between. The germline V gene has CDR1 SGHDN and CDR2 FVKESK. The CDR3, as DNA: TGTGCCAGCAGCCAAACCGGGAGTAACACCGGGGAGCTGTTTTTT. Translation: CASSQTGSNTGELFF.

The genes are TRBV7-9 and TRBJ2-7, with a possible D match to TRBD2 (6 bases). Germline CDR1 SEHNR, CDR2 FQNEAQ (reference sequence). The ends were cut back, 5 bases at V and 3 bases at J, with 14 bases in the middle. The length of the CDR3 is 14 residues. CDR3 in amino acids: CASSEGLLLYEQYF. The CDR3 nucleotides are TGTGCCAGCAGCGAAGGACTATTACTCTACGAGCAGTACTTC. Drawing the rest from reference TRBV7-9 and TRBJ2-7, the complete variable domain is DTGVSQNPRHKITKRGQNVTFRCDPISEHNRLYWYRQTLGQGPEFLTYFQNEAQLEKSRLLSDRFSAERPKGSFSTLEIQRTEQGDSAMYLCASSEGLLLYEQYFGPGTRLTVT.

The CDR3 sequence is CASSLKQNTGELFF. In nucleotides, the CDR3 is TGTGCCAGCAGCTTAAAACAGAACACCGGGGAGCTGTTTTTT. The genes are TRBV7-3 and TRBJ2-2; D gene uncertain. V was cut by 1 base and J by 1 base, with 4 bases left in between. The CDR3 runs 14 residues. In germline, CDR1 is SGHTA, CDR2 FQGTGA.

The V gene is TRBV5-8, the J gene TRBJ2-3, with D possibly matching TRBD2 (6 bases). The V gene lost 4 bases and the J gene lost 1 base, with 16 bases spanning the gap. CDR3 length: 16 amino acids. CDR1 and CDR2 (germline): SGHTS, YDEGEE. Written as DNA, the CDR3 is TGTGCCAGCAGCCTAAAGGGTAGCGGCGGCACAGATACGCAGTATTTT. It yields the protein CASSLKGSGGTDTQYF. The full variable domain, its missing parts supplied by reference TRBV5-8 and TRBJ2-3, is EAGVTQSPTHLIKTRGQQATLRCSPISGHTSVYWYQQALGLGLQFLLWYDEGEERNRGNFPPRFSGRQFPNYSSELNVNALELEDSALYLCASSLKGSGGTDTQYFGPGTRLTVL.

J is TRBJ1-2 and V is TRBV20-1, with 8 bases lining up with TRBD1. With V trimmed by 3 bases and J by 7 bases, 13 bases remained unmatched. This CDR3 comprises 15 residues. Germline V gene data show CDR1 as DFQATT and CDR2 as SNEGSKA (reference sequence). The CDR3 nucleotides read TGCAGTGCTAGTGCTCAGGGAGGACAGGGCATTGGCTACACCTTC. Its translation: CSASAQGGQGIGYTF.

The J gene is TRBJ1-2, the V gene TRBV5-1; D is undetermined. Trimming took off 0 bases at V and 8 bases at J, with 11 bases between the two ends. This CDR3 has 13 residues. CDR1 and CDR2 (germline): SGHRS, YFSETQ. CDR3 coding DNA: TGCGCCAGCAGCTTGGAGGATTTGAGGGGCTACACCTTC. This codes for CASSLEDLRGYTF.

The chain has TRBV7-9 and TRBJ2-1, with 13 positions matching TRBD2. CDR1 SEHNR and CDR2 FQNEAQ come from the germline V gene (reference sequence). V shed 1 base, J shed 8 bases, and the junction held 2 bases outside the gene matches. The CDR3 spans 15 residues. CDR3 nucleotide sequence: TGTGCCAGCAGCTTAGTACTAGCGGGAGGGCATGAGCAGTTCTTC. This encodes CASSLVLAGGHEQFF.

The V gene is TRBV5-6, the J gene TRBJ2-7; TRBD1 matches at 10 bases. The CDR3 consists of 16 residues. In germline, CDR1 is SGHDT, CDR2 YYEEEE. The V and J ends lost 4 bases and 4 bases, in that order; junction bases with no gene match: 11. This CDR3 is CASSRGSTGGRYEQYF. CDR3 DNA: TGTGCCAGCAGCCGGGGCTCGACAGGGGGCCGATACGAGCAGTACTTC.

The V and J genes are TRBV13 and TRBJ2-7, with D possibly TRBD1 on 6 matching bases. This CDR3 comprises 12 residues. Germline V gene lookup returns CDR1 PRHDT and CDR2 FYEKMQ (reference sequence). Trimming took 5 bases from V and 7 from J, leaving 12 bases between them. The CDR3 region has the DNA TGTGCCAGCAGCCCCGGGCAGGGGGAGCAGTACTTC. Translation gives CASSPGQGEQYF. The full variable domain, with the rest looked up from reference TRBV13 and TRBJ2-7, is AAGVIQSPRHLIKEKRETATLKCYPIPRHDTVYWYQQGPGQDPQFLISFYEKMQSDKGSIPDRFSAQQFSDYHSELNMSSLELGDSALYFCASSPGQGEQYFGPGTRLTVT.

This chain connects TRBV7-6 to TRBJ2-3; D is unclear. CDR3 length: 13 amino acids. The V end lost 1 base, the J end lost 5 bases, and 7 bases lay between the germline ends. Germline CDR1 SGHVS, CDR2 FNYEAQ. CDR3 loop: CASSLVRQDTQYF. CDR3 DNA sequence: TGTGCCAGCAGCTTAGTACGACAAGATACGCAGTATTTT.

The chain couples TRBV28 to TRBJ1-5; unclear D gene. Germline CDR1 is MDHEN and CDR2 is SYDVKM. The V and J ends lost 6 bases and 7 bases respectively, with 16 bases between them. The CDR3 length is 14 residues. As DNA, the CDR3 is TGTGCCAGCAGGAAGAGGAGTAGCAGCCAGCCCCAGCATTTT. Translated, it gives CASRKRSSSQPQHF.

The rearrangement links TRBV9 to TRBJ2-2; D perhaps matches TRBD1 (5 bases). Per the germline V gene, CDR1 is SGDLS and CDR2 is YYNGEE. Deletions cut 4 bases from V and 7 bases from J, with 14 bases between. The CDR3 spans 14 residues. Here the CDR3 reads CASSIGPGNGELFF. In DNA form, the CDR3 reads TGTGCCAGCAGCATCGGACCAGGGAACGGGGAGCTGTTTTTT. Full variable domain (rest looked up from reference TRBV9 and TRBJ2-2): DSGVTQTPKHLITATGQRVTLRCSPRSGDLSVYWYQQSLDQGLQFLIQYYNGEERAKGNILERFSAQQFPDLHSELNLSSLELGDSALYFCASSIGPGNGELFFGEGSRLTVL.

The V and J genes are TRBV30 and TRBJ2-2; the match to TRBD2 covers 8 bases. The germline V gene encodes CDR1 GTSNPN and CDR2 SVGIG (reference sequence). J gave up 5 bases and V 7 bases, and 9 bases lay outside the gene matches. This CDR3 has 14 residues. CDR3 amino acids: CASKGLGQTGELFF. The CDR3 DNA is TGTGCCTCTAAGGGACTAGGCCAAACCGGGGAGCTGTTTTTT.

The rearrangement links TRBV24-1 to TRBJ1-2, with 7 bases lining up with TRBD1. In germline, CDR1 is KGHDR, CDR2 SFDVKD. The CDR3 consists of 14 residues. Losses at the gene ends were 4 bases for V and 7 bases for J; bases not matched to a gene: 8. DNA for the CDR3: TGTGCCACCAGTGACCGAACAGGGGTTGGTGGCTACACCTTC. Residues: CATSDRTGVGGYTF.

This clone was detected only a few times. V usage is TRBV30 and J usage is TRBJ1-1, with D possibly TRBD1 on 6 matching bases. The CDR3 is made up of 11 amino acids. Between the trimmed V and J ends, which lost 5 bases and 4 bases, there was a span of 8 bases. Germline CDR1 GTSNPN, CDR2 SVGIG (reference sequence). The CDR3 nucleotides are TGTGCCTGGGAAGGGGGCACTGAAGCTTTCTTT. It translates to CAWEGGTEAFF.

This CDR3 is CSVEGTNRVNEQFF. The CDR3 DNA reads as TGCAGCGTTGAAGGGACTAACCGGGTCAATGAGCAGTTCTTC. J is TRBJ2-1 and V is TRBV29-1; D might be TRBD2 (6 bases). CDR3 length: 14 amino acids. V lost 1 base and J 6 bases, leaving 13 bases between the germline ends. CDR1 is SQVTM and CDR2 is ANQGSEA in the germline V gene.

The rearrangement uses TRBV7-2 and TRBJ2-1; 7 nucleotides match TRBD2. V lost 1 base and J lost 10; bases outside the gene matches: 7. Germline CDR1 reads SGHTA; CDR2 reads FQGNSA. The CDR3 has 14 residues. The CDR3 reads CASSLVPRAGEQFF. CDR3 DNA: TGTGCCAGCAGCTTAGTCCCGAGAGCGGGAGAGCAGTTCTTC. Looking up the rest from reference TRBV7-2 and TRBJ2-1 gives the full variable domain: GAGVSQSPSNKVTEKGKDVELRCDPISGHTALYWYRQSLGQGLEFLIYFQGNSAPDKSGLPSDRFSAERTGGSVSTLTIQRTQQEDSAVYLCASSLVPRAGEQFFGPGTRLTVL.

This clone appeared once. This chain links TRBV6-5 with TRBJ1-2, with 7 bases matching TRBD1. Germline CDR1 is MNHEY and CDR2 is SVGAGI. V lost 5 bases and J lost 0; bases outside the gene matches: 3. This CDR3 comprises 14 residues. The CDR3 spells CASSRDRTNYGYTF. The CDR3 DNA is TGTGCCAGCAGTCGGGACAGAACTAACTATGGCTACACCTTC.

This clone was found once. The rearrangement links TRBV9 to TRBJ2-5, with D tentatively TRBD1 (6 bases). The V end was cut by 2 bases, the J end by 3 bases, with 8 bases between. CDR3 length: 13 amino acids. Germline CDR1 SGDLS, CDR2 YYNGEE. Here the CDR3 reads CASSVDREETQYF. The CDR3 bases are TGTGCCAGCAGCGTGGACAGAGAAGAGACCCAGTACTTC.

The chain has TRBV28 and TRBJ2-1; TRBD2 agrees at 11 bases. The CDR3 spans 15 residues. V dropped 8 bases and J dropped 4; count of bases not matched to a gene: 7. Germline assignment: CDR1 MDHEN and CDR2 SYDVKM. The CDR3: CASAPGTSGYNEQFF. The CDR3 DNA reads as TGTGCCAGCGCCCCCGGGACTAGCGGTTACAATGAGCAGTTCTTC.

J is TRBJ2-7 and V is TRBV5-4; 11 bases line up with TRBD2. The V and J ends lost 4 bases and 2 bases, in that order; junction bases with no gene match: 8. The CDR3 loop spans 16 amino acids. Germline CDR1 and CDR2: SGHNT and YYREEE (reference sequence). CDR3 sequence reads: CASSTHLAGGAYEQYF. The DNA of the CDR3 is TGTGCCAGCAGCACCCACCTAGCGGGGGGTGCCTACGAGCAGTACTTC.

V usage is TRBV28 and J usage is TRBJ1-2; D is unclear. V lost 3 bases and J lost 0, with 11 bases in between. The CDR3 length is 15 residues. The germline gives CDR1 MDHEN, CDR2 SYDVKM. CDR3 protein: CASSLGQASNYGYTF. The CDR3 DNA follows: TGTGCCAGCAGTTTGGGCCAGGCTTCTAACTATGGCTACACCTTC.

The rearrangement uses TRBV5-4 and TRBJ2-5; no reliable D call. Germline V lookup: CDR1 SGHNT, CDR2 YYREEE (reference sequence). The CDR3 has 12 amino acids. The ends were cut back, 2 bases at V and 1 base at J, with 3 bases in the middle. The CDR3 loop is CASSFLQETQYF. The CDR3 region has the DNA TGTGCCAGCAGCTTCCTCCAAGAGACCCAGTACTTC.

The rearrangement uses TRBV3-1 (or the pseudogene TRBV3-2) and TRBJ2-7, with 8 bases identical to TRBD2. Per germline, CDR1 LGHDT and CDR2 YNNKEL (reference sequence). The junction had 5 bases not matched to a gene; V was cut back by 3 bases and J by 1 base. The CDR3 spans 15 residues. CDR3 protein: CASSQELAESYEQYF. CDR3 nucleotide sequence: TGTGCCAGCAGCCAGGAACTAGCGGAATCCTACGAGCAGTACTTC.

The chain carries TRBV11-3 and TRBJ2-5; TRBD1 aligns across 9 bases. Germline loops: CDR1 SGHNT, CDR2 YENEEA. This CDR3 has 13 amino acids. V trimming: 6 bases; J trimming: 4 bases; junction bases outside the gene matches: 3. The CDR3 region has the DNA TGTGCCAGCAGACCGGACAGGGGAGAGACCCAGTACTTC. Translated, it gives CASRPDRGETQYF.